The 10 T cell receptor beta chains listed next were all sequenced from one sample in a study of blood T cell repertoires in COVID-19 (dated by TCRdb to about 2020). The receptor library was made with the immunoSEQ multiplex PCR assay. This is the immuneACCESS table as TCRdb keeps it, with only in-frame sequences that have V and J called. A part of the clones is gone; compared with another copy, unresolved V genes explain less than half, and the rest is unexplained. The sample table records 85,000 to 100,000 clones; roughly 77% of these occur just once. In total, the top ten clones hold 24% of the sample. Specimen: peripheral blood. Every receptor here comes from a human donor in a cohort sampled during active COVID-19.

The chain couples TRBV5-4 to TRBJ2-2, with 10 nucleotides matching TRBD2. Germline CDR1 SGHNT, CDR2 YYREEE (reference sequence). This CDR3 spans 18 amino acids. The ends lost 3 bases at V and 0 bases at J; junction bases unmatched: 8. The DNA for the CDR3 is TGTGCCAGCAGCTCGCCCGTCCTAGCGGGAGCGAACACCGGGGAGCTGTTTTTT. Amino acid sequence: CASSSPVLAGANTGELFF.

This rearrangement joins TRBV30 to TRBJ1-4, with 9 bases lining up with TRBD1. Trimming removed 3 bases from V and 4 bases from J; junction bases left unmatched: 6. CDR1 and CDR2 from the germline V gene are GTSNPN and SVGIG (reference sequence). The CDR3 spans 15 residues. The chain's CDR3 is CAWSQQGAGNEKLFF. In DNA form, the CDR3 reads TGTGCCTGGAGCCAACAGGGGGCGGGTAATGAAAAACTGTTTTTT.

J is TRBJ1-4 and V is TRBV4-3; D may be TRBD1 (5 bases). There are 16 residues in the CDR3. The V end was cut by 5 bases, the J end by 10 bases, with 23 bases between. The germline V gene encodes CDR1 LGHNA and CDR2 YSLEER. CDR3 sequence: CASSTLYAGREGKLFF. In nucleotides, the CDR3 is TGCGCCAGCAGCACACTCTATGCCGGCAGGGAGGGAAAACTGTTTTTT.

This clone was seen a handful of times. The chain has TRBV12-5 and TRBJ2-5, with 9 bases that match TRBD2. The junction had 4 bases not matched to a gene; V was cut back by 4 bases and J by 1 base. Germline CDR1 is LGHNT and CDR2 is FRNRAP. The CDR3 extends over 15 amino acids. The CDR3 sequence: CASGSGSGSQETQYF. The CDR3 DNA reads TGTGCTAGTGGTTCGGGTAGCGGGAGCCAAGAGACCCAGTACTTC.

This chain joins TRBV25-1 and TRBJ1-6; unclear D gene. With 1 base removed from V and 7 bases from J, the gap between germline ends came to 11 bases. The CDR3 extends over 15 amino acids. Germline V gives CDR1 MGHDK, CDR2 SYGVNS. The CDR3 here is CASSECGGMNSPLHF. CDR3 DNA: TGTGCCAGCAGTGAATGTGGAGGTATGAATTCACCCCTCCACTTT.

The CDR3 DNA reads as TGTGCCAGTAGTATGAGGCTAGCGGGAGAGGGGGTGCGGAATGAGCAGTTCTTC. This sequence encodes CASSMRLAGEGVRNEQFF. The chain carries TRBV19 and TRBJ2-1; 10 bases fit TRBD2. From germline, CDR1 is LNHDA and CDR2 SQIVND (reference sequence). J was trimmed by 7 bases and V by 3 bases; bases with no gene match: 15. The CDR3 has 18 amino acids.

A single count supports this clone. The chain uses TRBV7-8 and TRBJ1-2, with a possible D match to TRBD1 (5 bases). V lost 3 bases and J lost 4, with 12 bases in between. CDR1 is SGHVS and CDR2 is FQNEAQ in the germline V gene. This CDR3 comprises 14 residues. The CDR3 DNA follows: TGTGCCAGCAGCTTGGCAGGGCCTACCTATGGCTACACCTTC. Its translation: CASSLAGPTYGYTF. The full variable domain, completed using reference TRBV7-8 and TRBJ1-2, is GAGVSQSPRYKVAKRGQDVALRCDPISGHVSLFWYQQALGQGPEFLTYFQNEAQLDKSGLPSDRFFAERPEGSVSTLKIQRTQQEDSAVYLCASSLAGPTYGYTFGSGTRLTVV.

The chain combines TRBV9 with TRBJ2-7, with 9 nucleotides matching TRBD2. The CDR3 contains 16 residues. Germline assignment: CDR1 SGDLS and CDR2 YYNGEE. V was clipped by 4 bases and J by 4 bases; unmatched bases: 12. This CDR3 is CASSPHGLAGPYEQYF. The CDR3 DNA reads as TGTGCCAGCAGCCCTCATGGTCTAGCGGGACCGTACGAGCAGTACTTC.

The chain joins TRBV5-1 to TRBJ2-7; 7 positions agree with TRBD1. The trim removed 4 bases at V and 4 bases at J, leaving 8 bases unmatched. Germline CDR1 and CDR2: SGHRS and YFSETQ. The CDR3 is 14 amino acids. CDR3 DNA: TGCGCCAGCAGCACACGGCAGGGGGAGTACGAGCAGTACTTC. Encoded protein: CASSTRQGEYEQYF.

This clone was picked up one time. The chain joins TRBV18 to TRBJ2-7, with 12 bases matching TRBD2. The junction had 6 bases not matched to a gene; V was cut back by 6 bases and J by 6 bases. CDR1 KGHSH and CDR2 LQKENI come from the germline V gene. This CDR3 has 14 residues. CDR3 DNA sequence: TGTGCCAGCTCCCCCGGACTAGCGGGACGCGAGCAGTACTTC. It yields the protein CASSPGLAGREQYF.